This entry lists 6 T cell receptor beta chains sequenced from one sample in a study of Graves' ophthalmopathy and Graves' hyperthyroidism. Amplification from RNA transcripts yielded the TCR beta CDR3 regions. HTBI primers were employed in first-round RT-PCR, then a second-round multiplex PCR followed. TCRdb reprocessed the multiplex PCR reads via MiXCR and lists one record per CDR3 protein. The table records approximately 540,000 distinct CDR3 sequences, approximately 37% of them present only once. The sample taken for sequencing was peripheral blood or thyroid tissue (not recorded which). The receptors derive from an adult man with Graves' hyperthyroidism.

This clonotype was seen once. V and J are TRBV29-1 and TRBJ2-7, with D perhaps assigned TRBD1 or TRBD2 (6 bases each). V gave up 7 bases and J gave up 7 bases, with 14 bases separating them. This CDR3 is 11 amino acids long. The germline V gene encodes CDR1 SQVTM and CDR2 ANQGSEA. The CDR3 nucleotides read TGCAGCGGGGGGGCTACGGGTGAGCAGTACTTC. Translating it yields CSGGATGEQYF.

The chain combines TRBV29-1 with TRBJ1-3, with 9 bases identical to TRBD1. The ends lost 8 bases at V and 2 bases at J; junction bases unmatched: 7. This CDR3 spans 14 amino acids. From germline, CDR1 is SQVTM and CDR2 ANQGSEA. The CDR3 here is CSLTGGDTGNTIYF. The CDR3 DNA sequence: TGCAGCCTCACAGGGGGCGATACTGGAAACACCATATATTTT.

This clonotype is categorized as medium-sized. This chain connects TRBV29-1 to TRBJ1-2, with TRBD1 as a possible D gene (6 bases). V was shortened by 6 bases and J by 8 bases, with 13 bases between the two germline ends. Germline V lookup: CDR1 SQVTM, CDR2 ANQGSEA. CDR3 size: 11 residues. This CDR3 reads CSVTTGSGYTF. The CDR3 DNA is TGCAGCGTGACAACAGGGTCCGGCTACACCTTC.

This chain links TRBV19 with TRBJ1-2; D not resolved. V shed 5 bases and J shed 4 bases, with 17 bases lying between them. The CDR3 covers 15 residues. Germline V CDR1 and CDR2: LNHDA, SQIVND (reference sequence). CDR3 region: CASSVLDGEAYGYTF. Here the CDR3 DNA reads TGTGCCAGTAGTGTCCTGGACGGAGAAGCCTATGGCTACACCTTC. Full variable domain (rest looked up from reference TRBV19 and TRBJ1-2): DGGITQSPKYLFRKEGQNVTLSCEQNLNHDAMYWYRQDPGQGLRLIYYSQIVNDFQKGDIAEGYSVSREKKESFPLTVTSAQKNPTAFYLCASSVLDGEAYGYTFGSGTRLTVV.

This clonotype was picked up many times. The chain employs TRBV3-1 and TRBJ2-7, with a weak D call TRBD2 (6 bases). This CDR3 spans 14 amino acids. The germline V gene encodes CDR1 LGHDT and CDR2 YNNKEL (reference sequence). V was clipped by 4 bases and J by 6 bases, with 16 bases between them. CDR3: CASSLVTTGGEQYF. The CDR3 nucleotides read TGTGCCAGCAGCCTCGTGACCACCGGGGGCGAGCAGTACTTC.

The chain uses TRBV7-9 and TRBJ1-6, with 9 bases matching TRBD1. V lost 8 bases to trimming and J lost 9 bases; unmatched junction nucleotides: 8. Germline CDR1 SEHNR, CDR2 FQNEAQ (reference sequence). The CDR3 is made up of 14 amino acids. CDR3 protein: CASDTGGASSPLHF. The CDR3 nucleotides read TGTGCCAGCGATACAGGGGGCGCATCTTCACCCCTCCACTTT.